This T cell receptor beta chain was profiled in a study of cytomegalovirus exposure and HLA in healthy donors. Study in general: Falling in the Caucasian-associated ancestry cluster were less than 85% of around 370 genotyped donors.

The PCR had 60 Vbeta and 13 Jbeta primers. The table came from immunoSEQ multiplex PCR; TCRdb's copy has only in-frame clones and leaves some out. The sample records 150,000 to 200,000 clones, around 78% being singletons. Trimming took off 0 bases at V and 5 bases at J, with 11 bases between the two ends. CDR1 SGHTA and CDR2 FQGNSA come from the germline V gene. The CDR3 is 15 amino acids. In regard to this clone: Its antigen is not identified.

Whole-study findings and limits: In a later analysis, the majority of CMV-associated beta chains seemingly showed HLA restriction.

This receptor was obtained from a woman aged 45-65 years in good health and CMV-seropositive. Specimen: PBMCs. The chain couples TRBV7-2 to TRBJ1-3; no clear D gene. This CDR3 reads CASSLAKGGRNTIYF. DNA of the CDR3: TGTGCCAGCAGCTTAGCGAAGGGAGGACGAAACACCATATATTTT.